This T cell receptor beta chain was profiled in a study of CD8 T cells in ankylosing spondylitis. This clonotype was seen only a few times. The target antigen is unknown. The CDR3 sequence is 11 residues long. Between the trimmed V and J ends, which lost 6 bases and 4 bases, there was a span of 7 bases. Germline V gene sequence: CDR1 SEHNR, CDR2 FQNEAQ (reference sequence). Researchers built TCR beta libraries using quantitative 5'-RACE with molecular barcodes. TCRdb called the 5' RACE reads again in MiXCR, with one record for every CDR3 protein. Of over 450,000 distinct CDR3 sequences listed, over 9.5% are singletons. Study results and limitations: Clones linked with disease were CD8+ and fairly uncommon in the peripheral blood. Characteristic, it appeared, of ankylosing spondylitis blood was a TCR beta motif of 7 or 8 highly homologous variants.

Input material: blood, either unsorted or a sorted T cell fraction (not recorded which). This TCR was recovered from a male donor with ankylosing spondylitis. The V call is TRBV7-9, the J call TRBJ2-7; D is uncertain. The CDR3 here is CASSRSYEQYV. Written as DNA, the CDR3 is TGTGCCAGCAGTCGTTCTTACGAGCAGTACGTC.